This T cell receptor (beta chain) derives from a study of naive and memory T cell subsets (dated by TCRdb to the late 2010s). Some background on the complete study: The figure summarizing the skin biopsy and whole blood samples listed about 10 blood donors, 7 tuberculin skin test biopsies and 3 saline control biopsies. Skin biopsies were taken from tuberculin skin test sites or from saline-injected control sites and were processed for RNA extraction as described before. PCR2 was typically run as a SYBR Green qPCR and stopped at a set threshold, although low-input samples could use end-point PCR of approximately 6 cycles instead. Paper-wide results and their limitations: The RNA-based method was acknowledged as potentially sensitive to TCR transcript changes with T cell activation and differentiation. The larger number of TCRs at tuberculin skin test sites was interpreted as T cell infiltration of a delayed type IV hypersensitivity reaction. Skin biopsy collection and RNA processing details were not given in the paper but referenced to earlier studies. TCR sequences were reportedly obtained from both types of skin biopsy, with many more TCRs found at tuberculin skin test sites.

Many counts were recorded for this clonotype. This receptor's antigen is unknown. Per-base qualities were not stored, and no clone one base away is much larger. CDR3 length: 14 amino acids, cysteine to phenylalanine. The CDR3 DNA has 42 bases and is translated from base 1. According to the germline V gene (reference sequence), CDR1 reads LNHDA and CDR2 reads SQIVND. Trimming costs V 7 bases and J 0 bases, and their ends lie 10 bases apart. The treatment or condition label on this specimen signifies: skin biopsy from PPD injection site in Mantoux-positive individual. The study reported a robust and sensitive protocol to amplify, sequence and analyze TCRs, based on 3' ligation of a UMI-containing oligonucleotide to TCR cDNA. The tuberculin skin test biopsies were taken from PPD-injected sites in individuals who had a positive Mantoux test. Total RNA, without cell sorting, was DNase treated with RQ1 DNase before reverse transcription, targeting about 1 to 1000 ng input. Skin biopsy and whole blood libraries were made to test pipeline robustness in samples where T cells form a minority population.

The library came from UMI-ligation and nested PCR. Four rounds of PCR, run with the SP2 primer together with nested alpha and beta constant region primers, were used to amplify the ligated cDNA. For the blood and skin samples, TCR RNA was reverse transcribed with SuperScript IV using primers for the alpha and beta constant regions. Using T4 RNA ligase 1, an oligonucleotide carrying both the Illumina SP2 primer and a UMI was ligated onto the 3' end of the cDNA. To prevent hairpin formation, the 12-nucleotide UMI was made up of two random hexamers with an eight-base spacer between them. TCR alpha and beta chain libraries were processed separately from the second PCR onward, with dual indexing for multiplexing. After pooling, the indexed libraries were analyzed by capillary electrophoresis and sequenced on either an Illumina MiSeq or NextSeq. PhiX DNA at about 4.5-7% was added to the libraries to raise base diversity and improve cluster recognition. The study's own analysis went as follows. UMIs were extracted from read 2 by Demultiplexor and combined with the TCR sequence from read 1, and reads were split according to sample indices. V and J genes and V-J junctions were identified by Decombinator, and each TCR was assigned a five-part identifier that included V and J deletions. Collapsinator used UMIs to correct sequencing errors and PCR amplification heterogeneity, yielding UMI-based abundance per TCR. CDR3Translator turned identifiers into nucleotide sequence, translated that sequence into amino acids, and pulled out CDR3 regions based on terminal motifs. After normalization to the amount of input RNA, error-corrected alpha and beta TCR counts from blood and skin were compared. TCRdb cleaned the public reads at Q25 with fastp, built clones with MiXCR and kept in-frame beta chains. Identical CDR3 protein sequences are pooled into one entry, listed with their most common genes and DNA. The authors' filters were not applied to this entry. This sample holds 20,000 to 25,000 distinct CDR3 sequences; approximately 6.5% were observed only once. The ten top clones hold 6.2% of the sample.

This TCR derives from an adult in good health. The rearrangement combines TRBV19 with TRBJ2-1, with the identity of the D gene unclear. The sequenced sample was skin, obtained from a tuberculin skin test site. The CDR3 region: CASKARSSYNEQFF. The nucleotides read TGTGCCAGTAAAGCACGTAGCTCCTACAATGAGCAGTTCTTC. The full variable domain, with segments outside the CDR3 supplied by the reference TRBV19 and TRBJ2-1 proteins, appears as DGGITQSPKYLFRKEGQNVTLSCEQNLNHDAMYWYRQDPGQGLRLIYYSQIVNDFQKGDIAEGYSVSREKKESFPLTVTSAQKNPTAFYLCASKARSSYNEQFFGPGTRLTVL.